The clone carrying this T cell receptor (beta chain) occurred a few times. The antigen remains undetermined. MiXCR, applied by TCRdb to the RACE reads, yields one record per CDR3 protein. The table has about 120,000 distinct CDR3 sequences, about 13% seen once. This sample's time point: patch test 1, 2 weeks after DPC sensitization. The treatment here: therapeutic diphenylcyclopropenone sensitization with weekly scalp DPC. Germline CDR1 reads SGHVS; CDR2 reads FNYEAQ. The length of the CDR3 is 15 residues. With 5 bases removed from V and 0 bases from J, the gap between germline ends came to 13 bases. This sample was included in a study of human T cells and chemical hapten exposure. Overall study: 2% DPC applied to a 2 cm by 2 cm arm area sensitized donors. Small volume differences among pooled libraries mainly caused per-sample TCR yield variation. Affected patients, primarily female, had alopecia areata, totalis or universalis.

Findings of the study overall: TCRs exceeding 1 in 1000 frequency stayed unchanged with DPC sensitization.

This TCR derives from a man in his late teens or twenties with alopecia areata. Some clones in this sample may be carry-over from other donors' samples. The J gene is TRBJ2-5, the V gene TRBV7-6; D may match TRBD1 or TRBD2 (5 bases each). The specimen was whole blood, collected in connection with sensitization to the hapten diphenylcyclopropenone (DPC). CDR3 DNA sequence: TGTGCCAGCAGCGAATCCTGGGGGTACCAAGAGACCCAGTACTTC. This encodes CASSESWGYQETQYF.